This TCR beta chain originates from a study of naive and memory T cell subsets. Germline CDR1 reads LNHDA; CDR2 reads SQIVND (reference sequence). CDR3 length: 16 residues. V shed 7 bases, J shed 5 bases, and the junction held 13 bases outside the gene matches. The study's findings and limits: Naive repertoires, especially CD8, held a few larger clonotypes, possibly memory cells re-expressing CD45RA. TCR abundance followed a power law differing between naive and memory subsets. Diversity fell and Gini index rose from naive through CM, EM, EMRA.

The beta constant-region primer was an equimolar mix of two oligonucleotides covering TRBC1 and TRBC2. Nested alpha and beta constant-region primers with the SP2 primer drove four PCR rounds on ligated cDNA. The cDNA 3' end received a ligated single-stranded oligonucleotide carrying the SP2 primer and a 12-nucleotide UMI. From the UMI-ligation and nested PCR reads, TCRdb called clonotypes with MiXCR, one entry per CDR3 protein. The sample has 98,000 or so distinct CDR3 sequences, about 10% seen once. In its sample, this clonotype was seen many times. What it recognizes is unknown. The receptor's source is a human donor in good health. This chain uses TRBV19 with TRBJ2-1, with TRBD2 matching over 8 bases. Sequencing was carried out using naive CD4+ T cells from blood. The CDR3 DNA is TGTGCCAGTACCCCCTACAGGAGCGGGAGTGACAATGAGCAGTTCTTC. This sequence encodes CASTPYRSGSDNEQFF.